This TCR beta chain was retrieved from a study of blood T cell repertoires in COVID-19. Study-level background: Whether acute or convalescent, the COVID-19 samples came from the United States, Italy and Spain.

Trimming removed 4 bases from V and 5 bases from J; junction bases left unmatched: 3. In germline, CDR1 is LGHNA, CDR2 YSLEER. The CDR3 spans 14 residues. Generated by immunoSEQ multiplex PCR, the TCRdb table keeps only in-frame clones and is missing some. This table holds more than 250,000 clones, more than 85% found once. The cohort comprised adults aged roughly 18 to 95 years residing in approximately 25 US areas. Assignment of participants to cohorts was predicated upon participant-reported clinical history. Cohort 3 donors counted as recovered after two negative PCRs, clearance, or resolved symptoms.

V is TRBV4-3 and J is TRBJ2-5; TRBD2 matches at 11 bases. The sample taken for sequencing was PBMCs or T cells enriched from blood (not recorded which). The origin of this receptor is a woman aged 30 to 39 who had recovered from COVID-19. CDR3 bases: TGCGCCAGCAGCCCTAGCGGGGGGCGGGAGACCCAGTACTTC. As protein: CASSPSGGRETQYF.